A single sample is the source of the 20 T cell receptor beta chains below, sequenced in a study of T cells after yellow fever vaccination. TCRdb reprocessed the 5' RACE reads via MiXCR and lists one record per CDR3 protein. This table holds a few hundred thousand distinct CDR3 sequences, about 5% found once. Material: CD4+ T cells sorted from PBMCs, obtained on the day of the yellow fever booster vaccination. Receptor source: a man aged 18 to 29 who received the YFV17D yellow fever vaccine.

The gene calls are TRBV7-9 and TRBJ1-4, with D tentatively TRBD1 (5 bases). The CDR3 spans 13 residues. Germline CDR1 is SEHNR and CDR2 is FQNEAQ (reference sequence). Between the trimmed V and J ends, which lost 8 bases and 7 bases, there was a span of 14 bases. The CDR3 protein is CASSQGAGEKLFF. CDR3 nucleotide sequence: TGTGCCAGCTCGCAAGGGGCAGGTGAAAAACTGTTTTTT.

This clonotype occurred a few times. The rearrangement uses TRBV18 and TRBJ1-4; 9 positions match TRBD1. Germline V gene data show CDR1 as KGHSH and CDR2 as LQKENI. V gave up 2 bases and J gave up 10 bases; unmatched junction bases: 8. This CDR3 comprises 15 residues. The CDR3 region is CASSPSRDRDGKLFF. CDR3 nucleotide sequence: TGTGCCAGCTCACCAAGCCGGGACAGGGACGGAAAACTGTTTTTT.

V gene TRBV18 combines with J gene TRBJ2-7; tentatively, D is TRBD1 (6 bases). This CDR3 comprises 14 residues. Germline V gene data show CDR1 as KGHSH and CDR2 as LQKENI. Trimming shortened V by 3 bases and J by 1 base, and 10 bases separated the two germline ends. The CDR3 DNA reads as TGTGCCAGCTCACCCTGGGACAAATCCTACGAGCAGTACGTC. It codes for CASSPWDKSYEQYV.

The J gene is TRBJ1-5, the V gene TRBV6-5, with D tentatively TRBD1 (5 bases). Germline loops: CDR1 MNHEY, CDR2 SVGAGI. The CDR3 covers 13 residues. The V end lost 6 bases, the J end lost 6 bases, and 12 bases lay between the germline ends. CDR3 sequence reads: CASRSGRFQPQHF. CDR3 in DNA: TGTGCCAGCAGATCAGGGAGGTTTCAGCCCCAGCATTTT.

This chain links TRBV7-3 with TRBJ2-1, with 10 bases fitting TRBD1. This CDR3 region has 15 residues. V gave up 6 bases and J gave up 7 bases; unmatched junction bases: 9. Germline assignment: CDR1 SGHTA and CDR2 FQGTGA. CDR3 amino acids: CASRYRQGAENEQFF. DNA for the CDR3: TGTGCCAGCAGATATAGACAGGGGGCTGAGAATGAGCAGTTCTTC.

The CDR3 coding sequence is TGTGCCAGCAGCTTAACCCCGGGATCTGACAGGGTTAAACCCAACTATGGCTACACCTTC. Translating gives CASSLTPGSDRVKPNYGYTF. This sequence joins TRBV7-9 and TRBJ1-2; 7 bases are a match to TRBD1. The CDR3 is 20 residues long. Losses at the gene ends were 2 bases for V and 2 bases for J; bases not matched to a gene: 20. From germline, CDR1 is SEHNR and CDR2 FQNEAQ (reference sequence).

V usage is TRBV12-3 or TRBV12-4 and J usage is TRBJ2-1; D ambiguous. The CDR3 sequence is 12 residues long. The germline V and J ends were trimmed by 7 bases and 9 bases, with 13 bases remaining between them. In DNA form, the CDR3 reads TGTGCCAGCACTAGAGCCCAAGTTGAGCAGTTCTTC. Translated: CASTRAQVEQFF.

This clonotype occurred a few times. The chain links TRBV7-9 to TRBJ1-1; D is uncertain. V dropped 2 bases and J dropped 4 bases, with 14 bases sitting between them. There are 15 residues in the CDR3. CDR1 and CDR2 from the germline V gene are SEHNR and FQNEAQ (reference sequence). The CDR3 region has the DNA TGTGCCAGCAGCTTAAATACGTGGTCGGTCACTGAAGCTTTCTTT. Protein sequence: CASSLNTWSVTEAFF.

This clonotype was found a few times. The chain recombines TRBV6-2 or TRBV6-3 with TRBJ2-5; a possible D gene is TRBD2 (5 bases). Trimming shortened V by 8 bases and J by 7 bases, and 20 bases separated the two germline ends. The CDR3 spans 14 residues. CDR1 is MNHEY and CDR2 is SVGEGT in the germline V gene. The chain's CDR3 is CASGGTARVRTQYF. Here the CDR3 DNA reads TGTGCCAGCGGCGGTACAGCGAGGGTGAGGACCCAGTACTTC.

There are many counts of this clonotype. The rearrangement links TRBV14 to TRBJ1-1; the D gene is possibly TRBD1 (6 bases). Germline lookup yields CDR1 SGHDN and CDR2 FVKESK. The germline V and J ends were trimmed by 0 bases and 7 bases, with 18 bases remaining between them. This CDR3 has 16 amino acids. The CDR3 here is CASSQDYGGLGFEAFF. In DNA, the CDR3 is TGTGCCAGCAGCCAAGATTACGGGGGGCTAGGATTTGAAGCTTTCTTT. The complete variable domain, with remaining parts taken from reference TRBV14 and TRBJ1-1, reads EAGVTQFPSHSVIEKGQTVTLRCDPISGHDNLYWYRRVMGKEIKFLLHFVKESKQDESGMPNNRFLAERTGGTYSTLKVQPAELEDSGVYFCASSQDYGGLGFEAFFGQGTRLTVV.

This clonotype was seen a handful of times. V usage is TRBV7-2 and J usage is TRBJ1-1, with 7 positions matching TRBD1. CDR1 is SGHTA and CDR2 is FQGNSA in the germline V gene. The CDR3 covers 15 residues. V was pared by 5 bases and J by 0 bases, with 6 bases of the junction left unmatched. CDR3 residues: CASSPQTGMNTEAFF. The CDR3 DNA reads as TGTGCCAGCAGCCCACAGACAGGGATGAACACTGAAGCTTTCTTT.

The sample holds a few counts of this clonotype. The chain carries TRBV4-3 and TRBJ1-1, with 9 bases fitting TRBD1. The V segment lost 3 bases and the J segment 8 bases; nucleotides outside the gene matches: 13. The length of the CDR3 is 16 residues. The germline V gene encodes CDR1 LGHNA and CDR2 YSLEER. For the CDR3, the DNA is TGCGCCAGCAGCCAGGAACCCGGGACAGGGTTTTCGGAAGCTTTCTTT. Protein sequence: CASSQEPGTGFSEAFF.

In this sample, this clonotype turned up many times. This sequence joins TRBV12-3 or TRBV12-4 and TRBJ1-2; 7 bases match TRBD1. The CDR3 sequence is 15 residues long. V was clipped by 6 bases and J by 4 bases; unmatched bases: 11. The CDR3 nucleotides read TGTGCCAGCAGCCAGATTGGGCAGGGGGGCTATGGCTACACCTTC. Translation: CASSQIGQGGYGYTF.

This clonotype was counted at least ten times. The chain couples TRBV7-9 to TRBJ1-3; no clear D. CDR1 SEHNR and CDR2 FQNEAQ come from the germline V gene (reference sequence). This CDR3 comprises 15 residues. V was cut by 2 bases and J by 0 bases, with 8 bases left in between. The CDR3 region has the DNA TGTGCCAGCAGCTTACGGCGCAGCTCTGGAAACACCATATATTTT. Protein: CASSLRRSSGNTIYF.

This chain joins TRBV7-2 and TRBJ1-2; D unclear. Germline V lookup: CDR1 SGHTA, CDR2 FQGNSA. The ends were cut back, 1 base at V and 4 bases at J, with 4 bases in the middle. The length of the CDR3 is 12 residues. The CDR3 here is CASSLEPYGYTF. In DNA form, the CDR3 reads TGTGCCAGCAGCTTAGAACCCTATGGCTACACCTTC. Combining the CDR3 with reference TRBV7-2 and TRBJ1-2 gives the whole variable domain GAGVSQSPSNKVTEKGKDVELRCDPISGHTALYWYRQSLGQGLEFLIYFQGNSAPDKSGLPSDRFSAERTGGSVSTLTIQRTQQEDSAVYLCASSLEPYGYTFGSGTRLTVV.

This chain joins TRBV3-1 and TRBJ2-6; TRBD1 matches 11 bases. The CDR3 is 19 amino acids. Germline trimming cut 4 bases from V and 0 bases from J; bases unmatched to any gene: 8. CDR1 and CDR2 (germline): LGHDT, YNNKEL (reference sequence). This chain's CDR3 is CASSLYSGTGGSGANVLTF. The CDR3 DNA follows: TGTGCCAGCAGCCTCTACTCCGGGACAGGGGGCTCTGGGGCCAACGTCCTGACTTTC.

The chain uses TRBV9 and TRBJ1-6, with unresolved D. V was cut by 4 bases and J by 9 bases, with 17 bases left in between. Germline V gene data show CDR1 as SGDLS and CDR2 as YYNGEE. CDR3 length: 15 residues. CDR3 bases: TGTGCCAGCAGCCTCGGACGGTATGAGGGTTCACCCCTCCACTTT. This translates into CASSLGRYEGSPLHF.

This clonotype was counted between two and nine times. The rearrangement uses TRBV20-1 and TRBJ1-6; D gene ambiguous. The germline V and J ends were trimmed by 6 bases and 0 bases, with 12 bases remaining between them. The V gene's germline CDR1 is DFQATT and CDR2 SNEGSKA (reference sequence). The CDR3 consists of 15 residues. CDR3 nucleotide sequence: TGCAGTGCAAAAACTGAGAGCTCCTATAATTCACCCCTCCACTTT. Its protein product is CSAKTESSYNSPLHF.

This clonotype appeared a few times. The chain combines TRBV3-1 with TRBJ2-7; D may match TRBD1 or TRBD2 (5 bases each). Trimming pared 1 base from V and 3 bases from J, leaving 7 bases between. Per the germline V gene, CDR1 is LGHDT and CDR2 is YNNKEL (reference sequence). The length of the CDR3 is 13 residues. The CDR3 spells CASSQGGGYEQYF. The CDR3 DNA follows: TGTGCCAGCAGCCAAGGTGGGGGCTACGAGCAGTACTTC.

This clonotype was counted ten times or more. Written as DNA, the CDR3 is TGTGCCAGCAGCCCCAACAGGGTGCAAGAGCAGTACTTC. The encoded protein is CASSPNRVQEQYF. The V call is TRBV7-2, the J call TRBJ2-7, with D perhaps matching TRBD1 (6 bases). There are 13 residues in the CDR3. Trimming took 5 bases from V and 7 from J, leaving 15 bases between them. Per the germline V gene, CDR1 is SGHTA and CDR2 is FQGNSA.